This TCR beta chain was observed in a study of blood T cells in healthy people across ages. A second PCR of 7 to 11 cycles used a sample-barcoded 5' primer and a J-beta primer mix. A single record per CDR3 protein comes from TCRdb applying MiXCR to the 5' RACE reads. The sample has more than 800,000 distinct CDR3 sequences, 45% seen once. Germline-derived CDR1 and CDR2 are MNHEY and SVGEGT. The CDR3 loop spans 17 amino acids. The V end lost 2 bases, the J end lost 4 bases, and 21 bases lay between the germline ends. The TCR originated in a woman aged 60 to 75 in good health. Material: blood. The chain joins TRBV6-2 or TRBV6-3 to TRBJ2-7, with D perhaps TRBD2 (5 bases). In DNA form, the CDR3 reads TGTGCCAGCAGTTACGTCCGAACTAGGGATACCCCTTACGAGCAGTACTTC. Translated: CASSYVRTRDTPYEQYF.